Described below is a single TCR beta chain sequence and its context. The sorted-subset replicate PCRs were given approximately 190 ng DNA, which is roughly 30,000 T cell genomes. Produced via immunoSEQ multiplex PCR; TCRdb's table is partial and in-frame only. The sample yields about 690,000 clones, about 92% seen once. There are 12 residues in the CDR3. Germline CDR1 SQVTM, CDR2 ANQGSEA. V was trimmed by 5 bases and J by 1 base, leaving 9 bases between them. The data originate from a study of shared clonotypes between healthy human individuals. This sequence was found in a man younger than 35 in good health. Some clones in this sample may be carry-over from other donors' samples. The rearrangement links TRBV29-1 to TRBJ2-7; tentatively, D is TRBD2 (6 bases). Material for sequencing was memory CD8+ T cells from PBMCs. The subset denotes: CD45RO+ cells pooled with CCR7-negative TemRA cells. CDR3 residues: CSVFGGSYEQYF. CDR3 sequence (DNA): TGCAGCGTTTTCGGGGGTTCCTACGAGCAGTACTTC.